A single sample gave rise to the 32 T cell receptor beta chains below, sequenced in a study of vaccination effects on CD4 cells after COVID-19. Sequencing was performed with immunoSEQ multiplex PCR; in TCRdb, only in-frame clones are kept and a portion is missing. This sample yields about 46,000 clones, of which approximately 74% are seen a single time; roughly 8.6% belongs to the top ten. These receptors lack a known antigen. Isolating CD4+ T cells followed about 10 days of culture. The material sequenced was CD4+ T cells from PBMCs cultured without peptide, taken before COVID-19 vaccination. The source is a human donor who had a prior SARS-CoV-2 infection.

The V call is TRBV20-1, the J call TRBJ2-3; 7 bases match TRBD1. CDR3 length: 14 residues. Germline assignment: CDR1 DFQATT and CDR2 SNEGSKA (reference sequence). V lost 3 bases to trimming and J lost 4 bases; unmatched junction nucleotides: 7. CDR3 nucleotides: TGCAGTGCTAGTATCCTTCAGGGGGCAGATACGCAGTATTTT. It codes for CSASILQGADTQYF.

The V call is TRBV11-3, the J call TRBJ2-4; a weak D match, TRBD2 (5 bases). This CDR3 comprises 13 residues. In germline, CDR1 is SGHNT, CDR2 YENEEA. V gave up 3 bases and J gave up 7 bases, with 10 bases separating them. The chain's CDR3 is CASSFNSGNIQYF. Written as DNA, the CDR3 is TGTGCCAGCAGCTTTAATTCGGGGAACATTCAGTACTTC.

This sequence joins TRBV7-9 and TRBJ1-2, with D tentatively TRBD1 (5 bases). Germline values: CDR1 SEHNR, CDR2 FQNEAQ (reference sequence). Trimming removed 8 bases at V and 8 bases at J, with 21 bases between. The CDR3 consists of 14 residues. The CDR3 DNA follows: TGTGCCAGCGCGTCCCGTCGAGGGGCCGAGGGCTACACCTTC. Translating it yields CASASRRGAEGYTF.

This chain connects TRBV21-1 to TRBJ2-1; TRBD1, as called in the table, went unchecked against the DNA. TRBV21-1 is noted as a pseudogene. This CDR3 has 17 amino acids. The CDR3 nucleotides read TGTGCCAGCAGGACGGAGGGACAGGGGTTGTGCTACAATGAGCAGTTCTTC. Amino acids: CASRTEGQGLCYNEQFF.

The chain is built from TRBV3-1 (or the pseudogene TRBV3-2) and TRBJ2-5; D not resolved. Germline-derived CDR1 and CDR2 are LGHDT and YNNKEL (reference sequence). The CDR3 is made up of 14 amino acids. The ends were cut back, 0 bases at V and 1 base at J, with 6 bases in the middle. The CDR3 is CASSQDTSQETQYF. CDR3 DNA: TGTGCCAGCAGCCAAGATACGAGCCAAGAGACCCAGTACTTC.

The V and J genes are TRBV2 and TRBJ1-5, with a weak D call TRBD1 (6 bases). The CDR3 consists of 14 residues. The germline V gene encodes CDR1 SNHLY and CDR2 FYNNEI. V lost 6 bases to trimming and J lost 6 bases, with 15 bases between them. CDR3 sequence (DNA): TGTGCCAGCAGACAGGGAAGTACATCTCAGCCCCAGCATTTT. It codes for CASRQGSTSQPQHF.

This chain links TRBV7-8 with TRBJ2-6, with D possibly TRBD2 on 6 matching bases. V lost 2 bases and J 0 bases, leaving 14 bases between the germline ends. The germline gives CDR1 SGHVS, CDR2 FQNEAQ. There are 18 residues in the CDR3. CDR3: CASSLFYGGNSGANVLTF. The CDR3 nucleotides are TGTGCCAGCAGCTTATTCTATGGGGGGAACTCTGGGGCCAACGTCCTGACTTTC.

J is TRBJ2-1 and V is TRBV9; either TRBD1 or TRBD2 may supply D (5 bases each). Trimming removed 4 bases from V and 6 bases from J, with 14 bases in between. The CDR3 is made up of 14 amino acids. CDR1 and CDR2 (germline): SGDLS, YYNGEE. CDR3 sequence reads: CASSITGTINEQFF. DNA for the CDR3: TGTGCCAGCAGCATTACCGGGACCATCAATGAGCAGTTCTTC.

The V and J genes are TRBV29-1 and TRBJ2-3; 8 nucleotides line up with TRBD1. Germline loops: CDR1 SQVTM, CDR2 ANQGSEA. With V trimmed by 2 bases and J by 2 bases, 6 bases remained unmatched. The CDR3 is 15 residues long. CDR3 nucleotide sequence: TGCAGCGTTGAACTACCGGGACAGGCCACAGATACGCAGTATTTT. Protein sequence: CSVELPGQATDTQYF.

This clone has just a few counts. The V call is TRBV7-9, the J call TRBJ1-3; no clear D gene. CDR3 length: 15 amino acids. The germline V and J ends were trimmed by 6 bases and 0 bases, with 12 bases remaining between them. Germline values: CDR1 SEHNR, CDR2 FQNEAQ (reference sequence). The CDR3 nucleotides are TGTGCCAGCAGTCCACCGGGAAACTCTGGAAACACCATATATTTT. Translation gives CASSPPGNSGNTIYF.

The chain combines TRBV6-2 or TRBV6-3 with TRBJ1-5; D gene unclear. The CDR3 extends over 13 amino acids. CDR1 is MNHEY and CDR2 is SVGEGT in the germline V gene. V lost 2 bases, J lost 7 bases, and 9 bases lay in between. The CDR3 coding sequence is TGTGCCAGCAGTTACCGTATGGAACAGCCCCAGCATTTT. Protein sequence: CASSYRMEQPQHF.

The chain has TRBV7-2 and TRBJ1-2; D not certain. Trimming left V 4 bases short and J 4 bases short, with 10 bases between. This CDR3 has 13 amino acids. Germline values: CDR1 SGHTA, CDR2 FQGNSA. CDR3 protein: CASSSVALYGYTF. CDR3 bases: TGTGCCAGCAGCTCCGTGGCGCTCTATGGCTACACCTTC.

This chain joins TRBV21-1 and TRBJ2-1; the table assigns TRBD2, which was not confirmed against the DNA. TRBV21-1 represents a pseudogene. The CDR3 loop spans 22 amino acids. This CDR3 is CASSTPPIQGLAGGPDRWVQFF. CDR3 sequence (DNA): TGTGCCAGCAGCACCCCACCCATCCAGGGACTAGCGGGAGGGCCAGACCGATGGGTGCAGTTCTTC.

The chain is built from TRBV27 and TRBJ1-6; D is perhaps TRBD1 (6 bases). Germline V lookup: CDR1 MNHEY, CDR2 SMNVEV (reference sequence). V dropped 2 bases and J dropped 8 bases, with 10 bases sitting between them. This CDR3 is 14 amino acids long. CDR3: CASSLVQGDSPLHF. CDR3 in DNA: TGTGCCAGCAGTTTAGTACAGGGTGATTCACCCCTCCACTTT.

The chain recombines TRBV6-5 with TRBJ2-1; D assignment may be TRBD1 or TRBD2 (5 bases each). This CDR3 region has 15 residues. Trimming left V 0 bases short and J 6 bases short, with 12 bases between. Germline values: CDR1 MNHEY, CDR2 SVGAGI. CDR3 protein: CASSYSLGTSNEQFF. CDR3 DNA sequence: TGTGCCAGCAGTTACTCGCTAGGGACCAGCAATGAGCAGTTCTTC.

The chain recombines TRBV10-3 with TRBJ1-1; possible D gene TRBD1, 5 bases. CDR1 and CDR2 from the germline V gene are ENHRY and SYGVKD. Trimming took 6 bases from V and 1 from J, leaving 12 bases between them. The CDR3 is 14 residues long. The CDR3 coding sequence is TGTGCCATCAGACCGACAGACGCGAACACTGAAGCTTTCTTT. It yields the protein CAIRPTDANTEAFF.

V is TRBV6-6 and J is TRBJ2-5, with unresolved D. Per germline, CDR1 MNHNY and CDR2 SVGAGI (reference sequence). V dropped 0 bases and J dropped 2 bases, with 13 bases sitting between them. There are 16 residues in the CDR3. CDR3 nucleotide sequence: TGTGCCAGCAGTTACTCGTATCTGGGCAGGCAAGAGACCCAGTACTTC. Its translation is CASSYSYLGRQETQYF.

V gene TRBV4-1 combines with J gene TRBJ2-2; 10 bases fit TRBD2. With 0 bases clipped from V and 2 bases from J, the junction kept 6 bases outside the gene matches. Per the germline V gene, CDR1 is MGHRA and CDR2 is YSYEKL. The CDR3 runs 18 residues. In nucleotides, the CDR3 is TGCGCCAGCAGCCAAGATACCAGCGGGGGGGACAACACCGGGGAGCTGTTTTTT. As protein: CASSQDTSGGDNTGELFF.

This chain uses TRBV7-2 with TRBJ2-3; no reliable D call. Germline V gene sequence: CDR1 SGHTA, CDR2 FQGNSA. This CDR3 is built from 14 residues. Trimming shortened V by 6 bases and J by 2 bases, and 12 bases separated the two germline ends. The CDR3 region is CASRPHEITDTQYF. The CDR3 DNA is TGTGCCAGCAGACCACACGAGATCACAGATACGCAGTATTTT.

This chain joins TRBV5-6 and TRBJ2-3; D gene ambiguous. The V end lost 2 bases, the J end lost 0 bases, and 7 bases lay between the germline ends. This CDR3 has 14 amino acids. Germline V lookup: CDR1 SGHDT, CDR2 YYEEEE. The CDR3 region has the DNA TGTGCCAGCAGCTTAGTATGGAGCACAGATACGCAGTATTTT. Encoded protein: CASSLVWSTDTQYF. The full variable domain, rest sourced from reference TRBV5-6 and TRBJ2-3, is DAGVTQSPTHLIKTRGQQVTLRCSPKSGHDTVSWYQQALGQGPQFIFQYYEEEERQRGNFPDRFSGHQFPNYSSELNVNALLLGDSALYLCASSLVWSTDTQYFGPGTRLTVL.

This clone was seen a handful of times. This chain uses TRBV14 with TRBJ2-7, with D perhaps TRBD2 (5 bases). The CDR3 spans 16 residues. V lost 0 bases to trimming and J lost 7 bases, with 19 bases between them. Per the germline V gene, CDR1 is SGHDN and CDR2 is FVKESK. The CDR3 protein is CASSQEIGVARWEQYF. CDR3 nucleotide sequence: TGTGCCAGCAGCCAAGAAATCGGGGTCGCCCGCTGGGAGCAGTACTTC.

V and J are TRBV24-1 and TRBJ2-6; TRBD1 might be the D (7 bases). The CDR3 contains 18 residues. Germline assignment: CDR1 KGHDR and CDR2 SFDVKD. V was shortened by 3 bases and J by 2 bases, with 16 bases between the two germline ends. CDR3 sequence (DNA): TGTGCCACCAGTGATGGCAGGGGGGAGGTGACTGGGGCCAACGTCCTGACTTTC. Its translation is CATSDGRGEVTGANVLTF.

The V call is TRBV27, the J call TRBJ1-5; 9 nucleotides align to TRBD1. Germline CDR1 and CDR2: MNHEY and SMNVEV (reference sequence). The CDR3 has 14 residues. V gave up 6 bases and J gave up 4 bases; unmatched junction bases: 4. The CDR3 DNA is TGTGCCAGCAGCCGGGGACAGGGAAATCAGCCCCAGCATTTT. This translates into CASSRGQGNQPQHF.

V and J are TRBV10-3 and TRBJ1-5, with D maybe TRBD1 (5 bases). V dropped 8 bases and J dropped 0 bases, with 8 bases sitting between them. CDR1 ENHRY and CDR2 SYGVKD come from the germline V gene. The CDR3 is made up of 13 amino acids. CDR3 protein: CAIQGYSNQPQHF. The CDR3 DNA reads as TGTGCCATCCAGGGCTATAGCAATCAGCCCCAGCATTTT.

In its sample, this clone was seen a few times. The V call is TRBV4-2, the J call TRBJ1-2; 8 positions agree with TRBD1. Germline V lookup: CDR1 LGHNA, CDR2 YNFKEQ. The CDR3 has 15 amino acids. V shed 4 bases, J shed 1 base, and the junction held 5 bases outside the gene matches. CDR3 DNA: TGTGCCAGCAGCCGCGACAGGGGCGATAACTATGGCTACACCTTC. Protein product: CASSRDRGDNYGYTF.

The chain combines TRBV7-3 with TRBJ2-3; D ambiguous. Germline CDR1 is SGHTA and CDR2 is FQGTGA. V lost 1 base and J lost 6, with 8 bases in between. This CDR3 contains 13 residues. The CDR3 sequence: CASSLNGGDTQYF. DNA of the CDR3: TGTGCCAGCAGCTTAAATGGTGGTGATACGCAGTATTTT.

This clone was seen once. CDR3 loop: CATSPGGQGAWGQYF. The CDR3 DNA is TGTGCCACCAGTCCAGGGGGACAGGGGGCTTGGGGACAGTACTTC. The chain uses TRBV24-1 and TRBJ2-7; 12 bases agree with TRBD1. Germline assignment: CDR1 KGHDR and CDR2 SFDVKD. The CDR3 is 15 residues long. The J segment lost 10 bases and the V segment lost 6 bases, leaving 12 bases of the junction unmatched.

The rearrangement links TRBV5-1 to TRBJ1-2, with TRBD1 identical over 8 bases. The germline CDR1 and CDR2 sequences are SGHRS and YFSETQ. V was pared by 3 bases and J by 3 bases, with 7 bases of the junction left unmatched. The CDR3 loop spans 15 amino acids. The CDR3 here is CASSYDRGYDYGYTF. The CDR3 DNA follows: TGCGCCAGCAGCTACGACAGGGGATATGACTATGGCTACACCTTC.

CDR3 DNA sequence: TGTGCCAGCAGCCAAGGACCGACAGGGGGGAGTGACACCGGGGAGCTGTTTTTT. It specifies CASSQGPTGGSDTGELFF. The chain combines TRBV5-4 with TRBJ2-2; 9 bases match TRBD1. Per the germline V gene, CDR1 is SGHNT and CDR2 is YYREEE (reference sequence). The CDR3 has 18 amino acids. V shed 4 bases, J shed 3 bases, and the junction held 13 bases outside the gene matches.

This chain joins TRBV7-2 and TRBJ2-5; possibly TRBD2 for D (6 bases). Germline V gene lookup returns CDR1 SGHTA and CDR2 FQGNSA. This CDR3 has 13 residues. V was shortened by 6 bases and J by 9 bases, with 17 bases between the two germline ends. In nucleotides, the CDR3 is TGTGCCAGCAGAGCGTTAGTAAGGGAGGCCCAGTACTTC. This codes for CASRALVREAQYF.

This clone was detected once. V usage is TRBV5-5 and J usage is TRBJ2-7; maybe TRBD2 (5 bases). This CDR3 region has 14 residues. V lost 4 bases and J lost 0, with 11 bases in between. Germline CDR1 SGHKS, CDR2 YYEKEE (reference sequence). CDR3 sequence reads: CASSPGSASYEQYF. CDR3 DNA: TGTGCCAGCAGCCCGGGGTCTGCCTCCTACGAGCAGTACTTC.

The CDR3 is CASSRRVGAGGTQYF. The CDR3 bases are TGTGCCAGCAGCAGAAGAGTGGGGGCCGGCGGTACGCAGTATTTT. J is TRBJ2-3 and V is TRBV9; D might be TRBD1 (6 bases). Germline V CDR1 and CDR2: SGDLS, YYNGEE. The CDR3 consists of 15 residues. V was pared by 4 bases and J by 8 bases, with 20 bases between. Together with reference TRBV9 and TRBJ2-3, the CDR3 gives the full variable domain: DSGVTQTPKHLITATGQRVTLRCSPRSGDLSVYWYQQSLDQGLQFLIQYYNGEERAKGNILERFSAQQFPDLHSELNLSSLELGDSALYFCASSRRVGAGGTQYFGPGTRLTVL.